The 10 T cell receptor beta chains in this list originate from one sample, sequenced in a study. TCRdb redid the calling of the RT-PCR reads with MiXCR, one entry per CDR3 protein. This sample has almost 700,000 distinct CDR3 sequences, with 11% to 15% found just once. Input material: memory CD4+ T cells from blood. The receptors derive from a female donor in good health, serving as a healthy control.

This clonotype was detected only a few times. V is TRBV12-3 or TRBV12-4 and J is TRBJ1-2, with 7 bases identical to TRBD1. The CDR3 covers 15 residues. V was clipped by 1 base and J by 8 bases; unmatched bases: 10. This CDR3 is CASSLGFDRVKGYTF. The CDR3 DNA sequence: TGTGCCAGCAGTTTAGGTTTCGACAGGGTAAAGGGCTACACCTTC.

The chain carries TRBV2 and TRBJ2-7, with 10 bases fitting TRBD1. J lost 4 bases, V lost 6 bases, and 6 bases had no gene match. The CDR3 extends over 14 amino acids. CDR1 and CDR2 (germline): SNHLY, FYNNEI. The CDR3 loop is CASRPDRGIYEQYF. CDR3 bases: TGTGCCAGCAGGCCGGACAGGGGGATTTACGAGCAGTACTTC.

J is TRBJ2-7 and V is TRBV28; D not certain. Trimming removed 4 bases from V and 2 bases from J, with 15 bases in between. Germline assignment: CDR1 MDHEN and CDR2 SYDVKM. The CDR3 is made up of 15 amino acids. CDR3 DNA: TGTGCCAGCAGTTCCCCCGGGTTGGAACCCTACGAGCAGTACTTC. Protein product: CASSSPGLEPYEQYF.

The table lists this clonotype with many counts. This chain uses TRBV5-1 with TRBJ2-7, with D possibly matching TRBD1 (6 bases). Germline CDR1 reads SGHRS; CDR2 reads YFSETQ. The ends were cut back, 5 bases at V and 6 bases at J, with 12 bases in the middle. The CDR3 contains 12 residues. The DNA for the CDR3 is TGCGCCAGCAGGCAAGAACAGGGCGAGCAGTACTTC. Translating it yields CASRQEQGEQYF.

The table lists this clonotype with a few counts. V and J are TRBV27 and TRBJ1-1, with 9 bases lining up with TRBD1. Trimming at V came to 6 bases and at J to 1 base, leaving 3 bases not matched to a gene. Germline V CDR1 and CDR2: MNHEY, SMNVEV (reference sequence). This CDR3 has 14 residues. CDR3 coding DNA: TGTGCCAGCAGGAGGACAGGGGCGAACACTGAAGCTTTCTTT. This encodes CASRRTGANTEAFF.

This clonotype was found a few times. The chain employs TRBV19 and TRBJ2-2; 9 bases map to TRBD2. Germline V gene sequence: CDR1 LNHDA, CDR2 SQIVND (reference sequence). Unmatched junction bases numbered 10, after V lost 5 bases and J lost 3 bases. The CDR3 spans 17 residues. The CDR3 spells CASSWPSAGGDTGELFF. The CDR3 nucleotides read TGTGCCAGTAGTTGGCCGTCAGCGGGAGGTGACACCGGGGAGCTGTTTTTT.

This rearrangement joins TRBV20-1 to TRBJ2-2; D might be TRBD1 or TRBD2, each matching 5 bases. V was pared by 6 bases and J by 6 bases, with 20 bases between. Germline CDR1 DFQATT, CDR2 SNEGSKA (reference sequence). The CDR3 covers 15 residues. CDR3 bases: TGCAGTGCCCCCGACAGAGCCCGAGGGTCCGGGGAGCTGTTTTTT. This translates into CSAPDRARGSGELFF.

The sample holds many counts of this clonotype. V gene TRBV5-1 combines with J gene TRBJ1-1; D ambiguous. Trimming shortened V by 2 bases and J by 4 bases, and 6 bases separated the two germline ends. This CDR3 region has 12 residues. The V gene's germline CDR1 is SGHRS and CDR2 YFSETQ. Here the CDR3 reads CASSFGFTEAFF. The CDR3 DNA reads as TGCGCCAGCAGCTTCGGGTTCACTGAAGCTTTCTTT.

This sequence joins TRBV28 and TRBJ2-1; D might be TRBD2 (6 bases). The CDR3 has 15 amino acids. V was cut by 2 bases and J by 6 bases, with 14 bases left in between. CDR1 and CDR2 from the germline V gene are MDHEN and SYDVKM. Written as DNA, the CDR3 is TGTGCCAGCAGTTTAGCGACTAGTTTTCTCAATGAGCAGTTCTTC. Protein product: CASSLATSFLNEQFF. Supplemented by reference TRBV28 and TRBJ2-1, the full variable domain reads DVKVTQSSRYLVKRTGEKVFLECVQDMDHENMFWYRQDPGLGLRLIYFSYDVKMKEKGDIPEGYSVSREKKERFSLILESASTNQTSMYLCASSLATSFLNEQFFGPGTRLTVL.

This sequence joins TRBV12-3 or TRBV12-4 and TRBJ1-4; 9 bases line up with TRBD1. The CDR3 length is 14 residues. Losses at the gene ends were 6 bases for V and 7 bases for J; bases not matched to a gene: 6. CDR3 sequence: CASSRDRDGEKLFF. The DNA for the CDR3 is TGTGCCAGCAGCCGGGACAGGGATGGTGAAAAACTGTTTTTT.